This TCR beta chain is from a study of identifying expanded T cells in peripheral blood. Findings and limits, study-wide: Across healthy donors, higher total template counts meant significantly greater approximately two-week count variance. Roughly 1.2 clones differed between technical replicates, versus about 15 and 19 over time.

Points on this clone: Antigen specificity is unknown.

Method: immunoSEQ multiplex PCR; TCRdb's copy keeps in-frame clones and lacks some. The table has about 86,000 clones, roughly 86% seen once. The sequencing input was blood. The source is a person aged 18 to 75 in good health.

The CDR3 reads CASEGQGTGELFF. CDR3 nucleotide sequence: TGCGCCAGCGAGGGACAGGGGACCGGGGAGCTGTTTTTT. The chain recombines TRBV5-1 with TRBJ2-2; TRBD1 matches at 10 bases. After removal of 7 bases from V and 5 bases from J, the junction contained 2 bases not matched to a gene. This CDR3 contains 13 residues. Germline CDR1 and CDR2: SGHRS and YFSETQ. The whole variable domain, filled in from reference TRBV5-1 and TRBJ2-2, reads KAGVTQTPRYLIKTRGQQVTLSCSPISGHRSVSWYQQTPGQGLQFLFEYFSETQRNKGNFPGRFSGRQFSNSRSEMNVSTLELGDSALYLCASEGQGTGELFFGEGSRLTVL.